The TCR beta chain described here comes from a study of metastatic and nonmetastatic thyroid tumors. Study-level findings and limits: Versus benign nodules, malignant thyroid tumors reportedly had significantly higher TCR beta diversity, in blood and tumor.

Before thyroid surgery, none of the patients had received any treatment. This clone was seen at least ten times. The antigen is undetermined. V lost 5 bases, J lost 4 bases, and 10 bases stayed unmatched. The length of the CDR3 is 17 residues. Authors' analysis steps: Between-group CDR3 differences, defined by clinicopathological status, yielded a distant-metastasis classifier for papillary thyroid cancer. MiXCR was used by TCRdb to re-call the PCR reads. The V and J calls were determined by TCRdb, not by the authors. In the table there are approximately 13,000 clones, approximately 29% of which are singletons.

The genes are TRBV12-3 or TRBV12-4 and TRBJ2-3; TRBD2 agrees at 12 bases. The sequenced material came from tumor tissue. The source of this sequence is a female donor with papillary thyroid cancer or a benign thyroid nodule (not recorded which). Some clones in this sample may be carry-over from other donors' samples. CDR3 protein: CASSTRLAGAWADTQYF. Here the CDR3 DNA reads TGTGCCAGCAGTACTCGACTAGCGGGAGCTTGGGCAGATACGCAGTATTTT.